This entry concerns a single T cell receptor beta chain. Its antigen is still unknown. The germline V gene encodes CDR1 KGHSH and CDR2 LQKENI. V shed 0 bases and J 16 bases; nucleotides not matched to a gene: 5. The CDR3 is made up of 12 amino acids. Clones were sequenced by immunoSEQ multiplex PCR, and TCRdb holds only the in-frame ones, with some missing. The table lists 90,000 to 150,000 clones, approximately 85% of them singletons. The sample originates from a study of T cell responses to AZD1222 COVID-19 vaccine. Study-wide findings and caveats: Close to half of spike-specific TCRs reportedly recognize unmutated variant regions.

This chain uses TRBV18 with TRBJ2-1; TRBD2 aligns across 8 bases. Sample: peripheral blood, taken on day 0 of AZD1222 vaccination. The receptor was isolated from an adult in good health. In DNA, the CDR3 is TGTGCCAGCTCACCACCTAGCGGGGTCAATTTCTTC. Translated: CASSPPSGVNFF.